One and the same sample provided the 28 T cell receptor beta chains below, sequenced in a study of blood T cell repertoires in COVID-19. Data came from immunoSEQ multiplex PCR; TCRdb stores just in-frame clones and leaves some out. There are about 240,000 clones in the sample; roughly 90% occur only once, and 3.5% to 5% lies in the top ten. Material for sequencing was PBMCs or T cells enriched from blood (not recorded which). The receptors come from a woman in her thirties who had recovered from COVID-19.

This clone has just a few counts. This rearrangement joins TRBV7-9 to TRBJ2-7; D possibly corresponds to TRBD1 (5 bases). The V end lost 3 bases, the J end lost 2 bases, and 11 bases lay between the germline ends. The CDR3 is made up of 14 amino acids. Germline CDR1 and CDR2: SEHNR and FQNEAQ (reference sequence). CDR3 sequence (DNA): TGTGCCAGCAGCTTGGTAACAGGTACCTACGAGCAGTACTTC. Protein: CASSLVTGTYEQYF.

The rearrangement links TRBV28 to TRBJ1-6; a weak D match, TRBD1 (5 bases). V lost 3 bases, J lost 4 bases, and 22 bases lay in between. The CDR3 loop spans 19 amino acids. CDR1 MDHEN and CDR2 SYDVKM come from the germline V gene. The CDR3 is CASSLAPGQGREYNSPLHF. The CDR3 nucleotides are TGTGCCAGCAGTTTGGCTCCAGGGCAGGGCCGAGAATATAATTCACCCCTCCACTTT.

The genes are TRBV6-5 and TRBJ2-7; 9 positions match TRBD2. Per germline, CDR1 MNHEY and CDR2 SVGAGI. The CDR3 extends over 12 amino acids. The V segment lost 8 bases and the J segment 3 bases; nucleotides outside the gene matches: 2. The CDR3 DNA follows: TGTGCCAGCGGGACTAGCTACTACGAGCAGTACTTC. Translation gives CASGTSYYEQYF.

CDR3 protein: CASGTTSGLTSYEQYF. DNA for the CDR3: TGTGCCAGCGGGACGACTAGCGGGCTTACCTCCTACGAGCAGTACTTC. The genes are TRBV3-1 (or the pseudogene TRBV3-2) and TRBJ2-7; 10 bases agree with TRBD2. V dropped 8 bases and J dropped 0; count of bases not matched to a gene: 10. The CDR3 extends over 16 amino acids. CDR1 LGHDT and CDR2 YNNKEL come from the germline V gene (reference sequence).

CDR3 loop: CSATGSYEQYF. CDR3 in DNA: TGCAGTGCAACAGGATCCTACGAGCAGTACTTC. The rearrangement links TRBV20-1 to TRBJ2-7; a weak D match, TRBD1 (5 bases). The length of the CDR3 is 11 residues. Germline loops: CDR1 DFQATT, CDR2 SNEGSKA (reference sequence). With 6 bases removed from V and 1 base from J, the gap between germline ends came to 7 bases.

The chain carries TRBV9 and TRBJ1-2; 10 bases match TRBD1. This CDR3 has 17 residues. Germline assignment: CDR1 SGDLS and CDR2 YYNGEE. The V segment lost 3 bases and the J segment 6 bases; nucleotides outside the gene matches: 14. The CDR3, as DNA: TGTGCCAGCAGCGCGAAACCTTTCCCGGACAGGGGGAATGGCTACACCTTC. Protein product: CASSAKPFPDRGNGYTF.

This sequence joins TRBV11-2 and TRBJ1-6, with 8 bases identical to TRBD1. The CDR3 length is 15 residues. V dropped 3 bases and J dropped 5; count of bases not matched to a gene: 3. Germline V CDR1 and CDR2: SGHAT, FQNNGV. The DNA for the CDR3 is TGTGCCAGCAGCTTCGAGACAGGGGATAATTCACCCCTCCACTTT. Translating gives CASSFETGDNSPLHF.

This clone was counted a single time. The chain carries TRBV7-3 and TRBJ2-7, with 8 positions matching TRBD1. Germline V gene sequence: CDR1 SGHTA, CDR2 FQGTGA. V trimming: 2 bases; J trimming: 5 bases; junction bases outside the gene matches: 8. CDR3 length: 15 residues. The chain's CDR3 is CASSLSGTGPNEQYF. In DNA form, the CDR3 reads TGTGCCAGCAGCTTATCGGGGACAGGCCCCAACGAGCAGTACTTC.

The V and J genes are TRBV28 and TRBJ1-1; 9 bases are shared with TRBD1. The ends lost 0 bases at V and 1 base at J; junction bases unmatched: 0. The CDR3 contains 15 residues. CDR1 and CDR2 (germline): MDHEN, SYDVKM. CDR3 amino acids: CASSLWGQGNTEAFF. For the CDR3, the DNA is TGTGCCAGCAGTTTATGGGGACAGGGGAACACTGAAGCTTTCTTT.

This rearrangement joins TRBV27 to TRBJ2-1; 10 bases match TRBD2. Germline V gene lookup returns CDR1 MNHEY and CDR2 SMNVEV (reference sequence). The CDR3 contains 13 residues. Trimming cost V 4 bases and J 9 bases; bases outside gene matches: 3. CDR3 residues: CASSWLAGAEQFF. CDR3 sequence (DNA): TGTGCCAGCAGTTGGCTAGCGGGAGCTGAGCAGTTCTTC.

The chain couples TRBV10-3 to TRBJ2-7; 9 bases align to TRBD1. V trimming: 4 bases; J trimming: 5 bases; junction bases outside the gene matches: 6. The CDR3 covers 14 residues. Germline loops: CDR1 ENHRY, CDR2 SYGVKD. CDR3 residues: CAISGGTGFNEQYF. For the CDR3, the DNA is TGTGCCATCAGTGGGGGGACAGGGTTCAACGAGCAGTACTTC.

This clone was counted only a few times. The V and J genes are TRBV5-8 and TRBJ1-1; no firm D call. V lost 4 bases, J lost 5 bases, and 9 bases lay in between. There are 12 residues in the CDR3. Germline CDR1 is SGHTS and CDR2 is YDEGEE. CDR3 in amino acids: CASSTGRTEAFF. CDR3 nucleotide sequence: TGTGCCAGCAGCACCGGGAGGACTGAAGCTTTCTTT.

J is TRBJ1-1 and V is TRBV16; no clear D. The V and J ends lost 4 bases and 2 bases respectively, with 5 bases between them. CDR1 is KGHSY and CDR2 is FQNENV in the germline V gene. The CDR3 runs 12 residues. As DNA, the CDR3 is TGTGCCAGCAGCCCCCATAACACTGAAGCTTTCTTT. Its protein is CASSPHNTEAFF.

This rearrangement joins TRBV19 to TRBJ1-5; D remains ambiguous. The CDR3 covers 15 residues. V shed 3 bases and J shed 6 bases, with 15 bases lying between them. Germline V lookup: CDR1 LNHDA, CDR2 SQIVND (reference sequence). CDR3 residues: CASSMAPGSGQPQHF. The DNA for the CDR3 is TGTGCCAGTAGTATGGCTCCGGGTTCGGGTCAGCCCCAGCATTTT.

V usage is TRBV7-2 and J usage is TRBJ2-7; D ambiguous. This CDR3 region has 12 residues. Germline lookup yields CDR1 SGHTA and CDR2 FQGNSA. V was trimmed by 4 bases and J by 4 bases, leaving 8 bases between them. CDR3 sequence reads: CASSSSPYEQYF. CDR3 sequence (DNA): TGTGCCAGCAGCTCCTCCCCTTACGAGCAGTACTTC.

This clone was counted only a few times. J is TRBJ1-5 and V is TRBV30; D is unresolved. The CDR3 spans 13 residues. Trimming stripped 2 bases from V and 3 bases from J, with 8 bases between. Germline V gene data show CDR1 as GTSNPN and CDR2 as SVGIG (reference sequence). CDR3: CAWSKQSNQPQHF. CDR3 coding DNA: TGTGCCTGGAGTAAACAGTCCAATCAGCCCCAGCATTTT.

The chain links TRBV2 to TRBJ1-4, with 8 bases identical to TRBD1. The CDR3 has 16 residues. Germline trimming cut 7 bases from V and 7 bases from J; bases unmatched to any gene: 14. The germline V gene encodes CDR1 SNHLY and CDR2 FYNNEI. CDR3 in amino acids: CASTTGAGGRSEKLFF. DNA for the CDR3: TGTGCCAGCACCACTGGGGCAGGGGGCCGGAGTGAAAAACTGTTTTTT. Variable domain in full (rest from reference TRBV2 and TRBJ1-4): EPEVTQTPSHQVTQMGQEVILRCVPISNHLYFYWYRQILGQKVEFLVSFYNNEISEKSEIFDDQFSVERPDGSNFTLKIRSTKLEDSAMYFCASTTGAGGRSEKLFFGSGTQLSVL.

The V gene is TRBV6-5, the J gene TRBJ1-6; possibly TRBD1 for D (5 bases). CDR1 and CDR2 (germline): MNHEY, SVGAGI. The CDR3 sequence is 15 residues long. The germline V and J ends were trimmed by 0 bases and 8 bases, with 11 bases remaining between them. As DNA, the CDR3 is TGTGCCAGCAGTTACTCCCTCCCCAGGGATTCACCCCTCCACTTT. It specifies CASSYSLPRDSPLHF.

The V and J genes are TRBV4-2 and TRBJ1-5, with 7 nucleotides matching TRBD1. CDR3 length: 16 amino acids. The germline V gene has CDR1 LGHNA and CDR2 YNFKEQ. Trimming cost V 4 bases and J 7 bases; bases outside gene matches: 13. DNA of the CDR3: TGTGCCAGCAGCCCCTCGGACAGGCGAGAAGGGCAGCCCCAGCATTTT. It yields the protein CASSPSDRREGQPQHF.

The table lists this clone with a count of one. This rearrangement joins TRBV5-4 to TRBJ2-2; 8 nucleotides agree with TRBD2. The CDR3 totals 14 residues. Germline CDR1 and CDR2: SGHNT and YYREEE (reference sequence). The V segment lost 5 bases and the J segment 6 bases; nucleotides outside the gene matches: 6. Written as DNA, the CDR3 is TGTGCCAGCAGTATGGCGGGAGGTGCCGGGGAGCTGTTTTTT. Translation gives CASSMAGGAGELFF.

The chain joins TRBV28 to TRBJ1-1; weak D call: TRBD1 (6 bases). The CDR3 is 14 residues long. V lost 3 bases, J lost 0 bases, and 8 bases lay in between. CDR1 MDHEN and CDR2 SYDVKM come from the germline V gene. CDR3 sequence (DNA): TGTGCCAGCAGTTTTGGGGGCGTGAACACTGAAGCTTTCTTT. Translated, it gives CASSFGGVNTEAFF.

The chain recombines TRBV27 with TRBJ2-1; maybe TRBD1 (6 bases). V lost 6 bases and J lost 6, with 12 bases in between. The CDR3 has 13 amino acids. Germline lookup yields CDR1 MNHEY and CDR2 SMNVEV (reference sequence). The CDR3 loop reads CASSNTGINEQFF. Here the CDR3 DNA reads TGTGCCAGCAGCAACACAGGGATCAATGAGCAGTTCTTC.

This CDR3 is CASSLAAPYEQYF. CDR3 in DNA: TGTGCCAGCAGCTTAGCAGCACCCTACGAGCAGTACTTC. V gene TRBV7-2 combines with J gene TRBJ2-7; D call uncertain. This CDR3 is built from 13 residues. V was shortened by 0 bases and J by 2 bases, with 5 bases between the two germline ends. Germline-derived CDR1 and CDR2 are SGHTA and FQGNSA.

V is TRBV5-1 and J is TRBJ2-5, with D possibly being TRBD1 (5 bases). Trimming stripped 0 bases from V and 1 base from J, with 7 bases between. Germline V gene lookup returns CDR1 SGHRS and CDR2 YFSETQ. This CDR3 has 14 residues. CDR3: CASSLADSQETQYF. In DNA, the CDR3 is TGCGCCAGCAGCTTGGCCGACAGCCAAGAGACCCAGTACTTC. Full variable domain (outside the CDR3, taken from reference TRBV5-1 and TRBJ2-5): KAGVTQTPRYLIKTRGQQVTLSCSPISGHRSVSWYQQTPGQGLQFLFEYFSETQRNKGNFPGRFSGRQFSNSRSEMNVSTLELGDSALYLCASSLADSQETQYFGPGTRLLVL.

This clone was recorded once. The rearrangement uses TRBV7-2 and TRBJ2-7; TRBD1 aligns across 10 bases. The V gene's germline CDR1 is SGHTA and CDR2 FQGNSA. This CDR3 is 15 amino acids long. After removal of 5 bases from V and 7 bases from J, the junction contained 11 bases not matched to a gene. As DNA, the CDR3 is TGTGCCAGCAGCAGAGGGACAGGGGAGGGTCGGGAGCAGTACTTC. It encodes CASSRGTGEGREQYF.

This chain joins TRBV7-2 and TRBJ2-7, with TRBD2 matching over 9 bases. The V segment lost 5 bases and the J segment 5 bases; nucleotides outside the gene matches: 7. CDR3 length: 14 residues. Germline CDR1 reads SGHTA; CDR2 reads FQGNSA. The CDR3 region is CASSTAGGWDEQYF. The CDR3 bases are TGTGCCAGCAGCACAGCGGGAGGTTGGGACGAGCAGTACTTC.

In nucleotides, the CDR3 is TGCAGCGCCAGCGGGGGGTATCTCTCCTACGAGCAGTACTTC. The encoded protein is CSASGGYLSYEQYF. V usage is TRBV29-1 and J usage is TRBJ2-7; 9 bases fit TRBD2. CDR1 and CDR2 (germline): SQVTM, ANQGSEA. The V gene end was trimmed by 7 bases and the J gene end by 0 bases; junction bases not matched to a gene: 7. The CDR3 totals 14 residues.

The CDR3 sequence is CASSVGISEETQYF. In nucleotides, the CDR3 is TGTGCCAGCAGCGTAGGGATTAGCGAAGAGACCCAGTACTTC. V and J are TRBV9 and TRBJ2-5; a possible D gene is TRBD2 (5 bases). V dropped 0 bases and J dropped 3 bases, with 9 bases sitting between them. CDR1 SGDLS and CDR2 YYNGEE come from the germline V gene. This CDR3 is built from 14 residues.